Listed below are T cell receptor beta chains from one sample, sequenced in a study of shared clonotypes between healthy human individuals. The data were produced by immunoSEQ multiplex PCR, yet TCRdb's version contains in-frame clones alone and is incomplete. The sample lists around 2,000,000 clones, about 92% occurring once. Sequences were obtained from naive CD8+ T cells from PBMCs. Receptors were obtained from a young man in good health. Some clones in this sample may be carry-over from other donors' samples. The CDR3 runs from the conserved cysteine through the conserved F or W. The D gene is left open where the match is weak. The listing skips clone size in some rows; elsewhere it reads once, few, many or a size class.

j_gene | len | v_gene | d_gene | abundance | CDR3nt | CDR3aa
TRBJ2-2 | 14 | TRBV29-1 | TRBD2 | - | TGCAGCGCCGGGGGGTACAGGAACACCGGGGAGCTGTTTTTT | CSAGGYRNTGELFF
TRBJ2-1 | 16 | TRBV15 | - | - | TGTGCCACCAGCAGAGATTTAGGATATCCCTACAATGAGCAGTTCTTC | CATSRDLGYPYNEQFF
TRBJ1-2 | 15 | TRBV6-4 | TRBD1 | - | TGTGCCAGCAGTGACACAGGGACAGGGTCCTATGGCTACACCTTC | CASSDTGTGSYGYTF
TRBJ1-5 | 15 | TRBV2 | TRBD1 | - | TGTGCCAGCAGTGTATGGACAGGGGATAGTCAGCCCCAGCATTTT | CASSVWTGDSQPQHF
TRBJ2-2 | 16 | TRBV27 | - | - | TGTGCCAGCAGTTTACAGGAGGGGGTGAACACCGGGGAGCTGTTTTTT | CASSLQEGVNTGELFF
TRBJ2-3 | 14 | TRBV5-6 | - | - | TGTGCCAGCAGCTTGTGGTCCCGGGCGGATACGCAGTATTTT | CASSLWSRADTQYF
TRBJ2-1 | 17 | TRBV7-2 | - | - | TGTGCCAGCAGCCCTAGGGGGAGTCCCGTAGTCTACAATGAGCAGTTCTTC | CASSPRGSPVVYNEQFF
TRBJ2-7 | 15 | TRBV28 | TRBD2 | - | TGTGCCAGCAGTCCGGGACTAGCGGGAGGCTACGAGCAGTACTTC | CASSPGLAGGYEQYF
TRBJ2-1 | 19 | TRBV4-1 | - | once | TGCGCCAGCAGCCAAGATGTTCTGTTGGCGGGTTTCTCCTACAATGAGCAGTTCTTC | CASSQDVLLAGFSYNEQFF
TRBJ2-3 | 20 | TRBV7-8 | TRBD1 | - | TGTGCCAGCAGCTTCCAGCGCTCGTGGGTCGATAAAAGGGGGCCAGATACGCAGTATTTT | CASSFQRSWVDKRGPDTQYF
TRBJ2-1 | 16 | TRBV2 | TRBD2 | - | TGTGCCAGCAGTGAAACTTCTAGCGGGAGCTACAATGAGCAGTTCTTC | CASSETSSGSYNEQFF
TRBJ2-7 | 14 | TRBV15 | - | - | TGTGCCACCAGCACCGCAGGGAAATTCTACGAGCAGTACTTC | CATSTAGKFYEQYF